This TCR beta chain is drawn from a study of OX40 agonist ivuxolimab in advanced cancers. Across the whole study: A mean age of approximately 58 years, range about 20 to 85, was recorded, and roughly 80% were male.

TCRdb's table, derived via immunoSEQ multiplex PCR, lists solely in-frame clones and lacks some. The sample lists 45,000 to 50,000 clones, just over 90% seen once, with under 20% in the top ten. This clone came up once. What it binds is unknown. The CDR3 totals 12 residues. V was clipped by 1 base and J by 6 bases, with 9 bases between them. The germline V gene has CDR1 GTSNPN and CDR2 SVGIG (reference sequence). Study-wide points: Fewer expanded clones were found on average in CD4+ than in CD8+ T cells. Clonal expansion was seen in CD4+ and CD8+ blood T cells by week 6 at 0.1 to 3.0 mg/kg. Clonal expansion was among the lowest in partial responders at 0.1-3.0 mg/kg, especially CD8+.

This material consisted of CD4+ or CD8+ T cells sorted from blood, taken in a trial of the OX40 agonist ivuxolimab. This sequence joins TRBV30 and TRBJ1-2; D remains unclear. This TCR came from an adult with an advanced solid tumor such as melanoma, head and neck, liver or kidney cancer. This chain's CDR3 is CAWSGGKDGYTF. The CDR3 DNA reads as TGTGCCTGGAGTGGGGGTAAGGATGGCTACACCTTC.